These 27 T cell receptor beta chains came from one sample sequenced in a study of radiotherapy plus CTLA-4 blockade in lung cancer. Clones were read by immunoSEQ multiplex PCR, and TCRdb kept only the in-frame ones, dropping some. The table lists roughly 93,000 clones, 82% of them singletons, with approximately 3.7% in the top ten. The material was peripheral blood, obtained from a patient treated with radiotherapy plus ipilimumab. Every receptor here comes from a human donor with non-small cell lung cancer who had a partial response to radiotherapy plus ipilimumab.

The rearrangement uses TRBV28 and TRBJ2-7; 9 positions agree with TRBD1. The V and J ends lost 8 bases and 6 bases, in that order; junction bases with no gene match: 14. This CDR3 is 15 amino acids long. The V gene's germline CDR1 is MDHEN and CDR2 SYDVKM. CDR3 residues: CASAQWGTGRSEQYF. In DNA, the CDR3 is TGTGCCAGCGCCCAATGGGGGACAGGGCGATCCGAGCAGTACTTC. Looking up the rest from reference TRBV28 and TRBJ2-7 gives the full variable domain: DVKVTQSSRYLVKRTGEKVFLECVQDMDHENMFWYRQDPGLGLRLIYFSYDVKMKEKGDIPEGYSVSREKKERFSLILESASTNQTSMYLCASAQWGTGRSEQYFGPGTRLTVT.

This clone was picked up a small number of times. The chain couples TRBV7-2 to TRBJ2-3, with a weak D call TRBD1 (5 bases). The CDR3 contains 16 residues. CDR1 and CDR2 from the germline V gene are SGHTA and FQGNSA. V lost 1 base and J 2 bases, leaving 13 bases between the germline ends. CDR3: CASSLGGRGPTDTQYF. The DNA for the CDR3 is TGTGCCAGCAGCTTAGGCGGAAGGGGCCCCACAGATACGCAGTATTTT.

As to this clone: The identical CDR3 is also encoded by other nucleotide sequences in the sample. The chain employs TRBV5-1 and TRBJ2-7, with D maybe TRBD1 (5 bases). V shed 1 base and J shed 0 bases, with 11 bases lying between them. This CDR3 is built from 15 residues. The germline gives CDR1 SGHRS, CDR2 YFSETQ. CDR3: CASSLRGGSSYEQYF. The CDR3 DNA sequence: TGCGCCAGCAGCTTGAGGGGCGGTAGCTCCTACGAGCAGTACTTC.

The CDR3 spells CAWSPHSGLYNEQFF. The CDR3 DNA is TGTGCCTGGAGTCCCCATAGCGGGCTGTACAATGAGCAGTTCTTC. This chain links TRBV30 with TRBJ2-1; 7 positions match TRBD2. V lost 2 bases, J lost 4 bases, and 8 bases stayed unmatched. Germline V CDR1 and CDR2: GTSNPN, SVGIG (reference sequence). The CDR3 covers 15 residues. The variable domain in full, with the rest retrieved from reference TRBV30 and TRBJ2-1, is SQTIHQWPATLVQPVGSPLSLECTVEGTSNPNLYWYRQAAGRGLQLLFYSVGIGQISSEVPQNLSASRPQDRQFILSSKKLLLSDSGFYLCAWSPHSGLYNEQFFGPGTRLTVL.

V and J are TRBV28 and TRBJ1-4; D call uncertain. Per the germline V gene, CDR1 is MDHEN and CDR2 is SYDVKM. Between the trimmed V and J ends, which lost 10 bases and 0 bases, there was a span of 9 bases. This CDR3 has 13 residues. The CDR3 loop is CAIHGATNEKLFF. The CDR3 DNA reads as TGTGCCATTCACGGTGCAACTAATGAAAAACTGTTTTTT.

The genes are TRBV9 and TRBJ1-2; D not certain. V was pared by 5 bases and J by 4 bases, with 6 bases between. There are 11 residues in the CDR3. Per germline, CDR1 SGDLS and CDR2 YYNGEE. The CDR3 DNA follows: TGTGCCAGCAGTCCAGGCTATGGCTACACCTTC. Translated: CASSPGYGYTF.

The rearrangement links TRBV9 to TRBJ1-5, with TRBD1 as a possible D gene (5 bases). V was trimmed by 3 bases and J by 2 bases, leaving 15 bases between them. The CDR3 is 16 residues long. The germline CDR1 and CDR2 sequences are SGDLS and YYNGEE. In DNA form, the CDR3 reads TGTGCCAGCAGCGCCGGTACCAGGGAGGGCAATCAGCCCCAGCATTTT. It yields the protein CASSAGTREGNQPQHF.

V gene TRBV14 combines with J gene TRBJ2-7; 10 nucleotides line up with TRBD2. With 6 bases clipped from V and 6 bases from J, the junction kept 8 bases outside the gene matches. CDR1 and CDR2 from the germline V gene are SGHDN and FVKESK. This CDR3 comprises 14 residues. The chain's CDR3 is CASSPGTSESEQYF. CDR3 in DNA: TGTGCCAGCAGTCCCGGGACTAGCGAAAGCGAGCAGTACTTC.

The chain has TRBV9 and TRBJ1-1; 8 bases are a match to TRBD1. Trimming cost V 3 bases and J 6 bases; bases outside gene matches: 7. This CDR3 is built from 14 residues. CDR1 is SGDLS, CDR2 YYNGEE, per germline. CDR3 amino acids: CASSANRGEAEAFF. The CDR3 nucleotides read TGTGCCAGCAGCGCGAACAGGGGGGAGGCTGAAGCTTTCTTT.

The chain employs TRBV11-2 and TRBJ2-3, with TRBD2 matching over 10 bases. The CDR3 has 16 residues. Germline V gene data show CDR1 as SGHAT and CDR2 as FQNNGV. The V and J ends lost 5 bases and 0 bases, in that order; junction bases with no gene match: 5. The CDR3 DNA follows: TGTGCCAGCAGCCCAGGACTAGCGGTGAGCACAGATACGCAGTATTTT. Translated, it gives CASSPGLAVSTDTQYF.

V and J are TRBV9 and TRBJ1-1; unclear D gene. V dropped 0 bases and J dropped 4 bases, with 7 bases sitting between them. This CDR3 is 13 amino acids long. CDR1 SGDLS and CDR2 YYNGEE come from the germline V gene. The CDR3 DNA sequence: TGTGCCAGCAGCGTAGGCATCGGCACTGAAGCTTTCTTT. As protein: CASSVGIGTEAFF.

The V gene is TRBV2, the J gene TRBJ2-1, with unresolved D. This CDR3 spans 13 amino acids. Germline CDR1 reads SNHLY; CDR2 reads FYNNEI. Trimming pared 4 bases from V and 4 bases from J, leaving 8 bases between. The CDR3 DNA sequence: TGTGCCAGCAGTGGCAGTCTGTACAATGAGCAGTTCTTC. The encoded protein is CASSGSLYNEQFF.

This clone was observed a handful of times. The rearrangement joins TRBV5-5 to TRBJ1-3, with 8 bases identical to TRBD1. This CDR3 spans 16 amino acids. Germline assignment: CDR1 SGHKS and CDR2 YYEKEE (reference sequence). The J segment lost 2 bases and the V segment lost 2 bases, leaving 6 bases of the junction unmatched. CDR3 bases: TGTGCCAGCAGCTTCACCACAGGGGGAACTGGAAACACCATATATTTT. This codes for CASSFTTGGTGNTIYF.

The chain combines TRBV19 with TRBJ1-2; 7 bases are shared with TRBD1. After removal of 7 bases from V and 2 bases from J, the junction contained 19 bases not matched to a gene. CDR3 length: 18 amino acids. Germline V gives CDR1 LNHDA, CDR2 SQIVND (reference sequence). CDR3: CASTTRGQSGTLNYGYTF. CDR3 nucleotides: TGTGCCAGTACTACTAGGGGGCAGTCCGGCACCCTGAACTATGGCTACACCTTC.

The chain combines TRBV4-1 with TRBJ2-7, with D perhaps matching TRBD1 (6 bases). Trimming left V 0 bases short and J 7 bases short, with 19 bases between. In germline, CDR1 is MGHRA, CDR2 YSYEKL. This CDR3 is built from 16 residues. For the CDR3, the DNA is TGCGCCAGCAGCCAAGATCTAGGGAGACCGAGGGGGGAGCAGTACTTC. It codes for CASSQDLGRPRGEQYF.

The rearrangement links TRBV11-2 to TRBJ2-7; 7 bases are a match to TRBD2. Germline V CDR1 and CDR2: SGHAT, FQNNGV. The J segment lost 4 bases and the V segment lost 5 bases, leaving 5 bases of the junction unmatched. CDR3 length: 13 residues. The CDR3 loop reads CASSQELAYEQYF. CDR3 nucleotides: TGTGCCAGCAGCCAGGAACTAGCGTACGAGCAGTACTTC. The whole variable domain, remainder taken from reference TRBV11-2 and TRBJ2-7, is EAGVAQSPRYKIIEKRQSVAFWCNPISGHATLYWYQQILGQGPKLLIQFQNNGVVDDSQLPKDRFSAERLKGVDSTLKIQPAKLEDSAVYLCASSQELAYEQYFGPGTRLTVT.

The chain couples TRBV19 to TRBJ2-3, with 14 bases identical to TRBD2. The length of the CDR3 is 16 residues. Germline V lookup: CDR1 LNHDA, CDR2 SQIVND (reference sequence). V shed 6 bases, J shed 5 bases, and the junction held 7 bases outside the gene matches. The CDR3 nucleotides are TGTGCCAGTAGCCACGGGACTAGCGGGAGCGGAGATACGCAGTATTTT. Encoded protein: CASSHGTSGSGDTQYF.

The V and J genes are TRBV7-2 and TRBJ1-5, with D uncertain. The CDR3 is made up of 15 amino acids. Germline CDR1 and CDR2: SGHTA and FQGNSA. The V and J ends lost 3 bases and 0 bases respectively, with 9 bases between them. CDR3 sequence reads: CASSFGTGSNQPQHF. CDR3 in DNA: TGTGCCAGCAGCTTTGGTACCGGTAGCAATCAGCCCCAGCATTTT.

V is TRBV5-4 and J is TRBJ2-5; TRBD2 might be the D (7 bases). The CDR3 totals 14 residues. The V gene's germline CDR1 is SGHNT and CDR2 YYREEE (reference sequence). V lost 4 bases to trimming and J lost 5 bases, with 15 bases between them. DNA for the CDR3: TGTGCCAGCAGCCCGATGGGGGGGCGTGAGACCCAGTACTTC. This sequence encodes CASSPMGGRETQYF.

J is TRBJ2-2 and V is TRBV6-5; tentative D call: TRBD1 (5 bases). This CDR3 comprises 14 residues. Trimming cost V 10 bases and J 3 bases, with 15 bases left between them. CDR1 and CDR2 from the germline V gene are MNHEY and SVGAGI. CDR3 residues: CATKRGWDTGELFF. The CDR3 DNA reads as TGTGCCACTAAAAGGGGTTGGGACACCGGGGAGCTGTTTTTT.

This rearrangement joins TRBV6-1 to TRBJ2-7; TRBD2 might be the D (5 bases). Germline CDR1 is MNHNS and CDR2 is SASEGT. The CDR3 spans 10 residues. V lost 8 bases and J lost 6, with 8 bases in between. The DNA of the CDR3 is TGTGCCAGCGAGAGGGTCGAGCAGTACTTC. Protein sequence: CASERVEQYF.

Turning to this clone: Other DNA variants within this sample encode the same CDR3. This rearrangement joins TRBV18 to TRBJ2-1, with 14 bases that match TRBD2. CDR1 is KGHSH, CDR2 LQKENI, per germline. V shed 6 bases and J 7 bases; nucleotides not matched to a gene: 5. The CDR3 loop spans 15 amino acids. CDR3 bases: TGTGCCAGCTCGCCGGGACTAGCGGGAGATAATGAGCAGTTCTTC. It encodes CASSPGLAGDNEQFF.

This rearrangement joins TRBV27 to TRBJ1-1, with 9 bases fitting TRBD1. The V and J ends lost 4 bases and 5 bases, in that order; junction bases with no gene match: 5. CDR1 and CDR2 (germline): MNHEY, SMNVEV (reference sequence). This CDR3 contains 14 residues. The CDR3 nucleotides read TGTGCCAGCAGTTCGGACAGGGGAGGTACTGAAGCTTTCTTT. Translated, it gives CASSSDRGGTEAFF.

V and J are TRBV18 and TRBJ2-7, with a weak D call TRBD2 (5 bases). The CDR3 length is 14 residues. Trimming removed 2 bases at V and 2 bases at J, with 10 bases between. CDR1 and CDR2 (germline): KGHSH, LQKENI. As DNA, the CDR3 is TGTGCCAGCTCACCAACGGGAACCCCCTACGAGCAGTACTTC. Translating it yields CASSPTGTPYEQYF. Drawing the rest from reference TRBV18 and TRBJ2-7, the complete variable domain is NAGVMQNPRHLVRRRGQEARLRCSPMKGHSHVYWYRQLPEEGLKFMVYLQKENIIDESGMPKERFSAEFPKEGPSILRIQQVVRGDSAAYFCASSPTGTPYEQYFGPGTRLTVT.

V usage is TRBV27 and J usage is TRBJ2-1; no firm D call. The CDR3 covers 13 residues. CDR1 is MNHEY, CDR2 SMNVEV, per germline (reference sequence). V lost 0 bases and J lost 3, with 3 bases in between. The CDR3: CASSLSYYNEQFF. In DNA form, the CDR3 reads TGTGCCAGCAGTTTATCGTACTACAATGAGCAGTTCTTC.

V gene TRBV30 combines with J gene TRBJ1-2; TRBD1 agrees at 8 bases. This CDR3 comprises 13 residues. Germline V gives CDR1 GTSNPN, CDR2 SVGIG (reference sequence). The junction had 0 bases not matched to a gene; V was cut back by 1 base and J by 2 bases. CDR3 protein: CAWSAGGNYGYTF. Written as DNA, the CDR3 is TGTGCCTGGAGTGCAGGGGGCAACTATGGCTACACCTTC.

The CDR3 reads CASRSRAGDFMNTEAFF. CDR3 in DNA: TGTGCCAGCAGATCGCGGGCAGGAGACTTCATGAACACTGAAGCTTTCTTT. The rearrangement uses TRBV27 and TRBJ1-1, with unresolved D. Trimming took off 6 bases at V and 0 bases at J, with 20 bases between the two ends. In germline, CDR1 is MNHEY, CDR2 SMNVEV (reference sequence). The CDR3 spans 17 residues.